This T cell receptor beta chain is drawn from a study of blood T cells in healthy people across ages. General study results and limits: The unknown donor CMV status may have confounded expanded clonotype changes.

Each sample used at least 7 million PBMCs. This clonotype has only one observation. As yet, its antigen is unknown. Looked up from germline, CDR1 is KGHSH and CDR2 is LQKENI. Deletions cut 5 bases from V and 0 bases from J, with 11 bases between. The CDR3 sequence is 14 residues long. A second PCR of 7 to 11 cycles used a sample-barcoded 5' primer and a J-beta primer mix. The template-switch adaptor was a 5' adaptor with 12 random nucleotides. It tagged each cDNA molecule. The study obtained at least 2.5 million CDR3-containing paired-end reads from every sample. TCRdb recomputed calls from the 5' RACE reads with MiXCR, one row per CDR3 protein. The sample shows more than 700,000 distinct CDR3 sequences, approximately 53% of them seen only once.

Sequenced sample: blood. The source of this sequence is an elderly man in good health. This sequence joins TRBV18 and TRBJ2-7; the D gene could be TRBD1 or TRBD2 (5 bases each). The CDR3 DNA reads as TGTGCCAGCTCAGGGACGGAAAGCTCCTACGAGCAGTACTTC. Translating gives CASSGTESSYEQYF.